This TCR beta chain stems from a study of cytomegalovirus exposure and HLA in healthy donors. The CDR3 loop spans 14 amino acids. V shed 4 bases and J 3 bases; nucleotides not matched to a gene: 5. Germline assignment: CDR1 SGHDT and CDR2 YYEEEE. Clones were sequenced by immunoSEQ multiplex PCR, and TCRdb holds only the in-frame ones, with some missing. The sample records roughly 120,000 clones, around 94% being singletons. This rearrangement joins TRBV5-6 to TRBJ1-2; 8 bases map to TRBD1. This sequence was found in a woman aged 18-29 years in good health and CMV-seronegative. The specimen was PBMCs. CDR3 in amino acids: CASSNTGGDYGYTF. For the CDR3, the DNA is TGTGCCAGCAGCAACACAGGGGGGGACTATGGCTACACCTTC.